Following are 4 T cell receptor beta chains from one sample sequenced in a study of response to subunit inactivated influenza vaccine. One entry per CDR3 protein, called by TCRdb with MiXCR from the RT-PCR reads. Among under 200,000 distinct CDR3 sequences listed, approximately 11% were seen once. The specimen was non-naive T cells sorted from PBMCs, collected about 40 days after vaccination. The receptors were sampled from a man aged 50 to 60 who received an inactivated influenza vaccine.

The chain uses TRBV7-3 and TRBJ2-1; D uncertain. Germline V gives CDR1 SGHTA, CDR2 FQGTGA. The CDR3 is 14 amino acids. Trimming left V 3 bases short and J 5 bases short, with 11 bases between. DNA of the CDR3: TGTGCCAGCAGCTTGTCGGCGAGTGACAATGAGCAGTTCTTC. Translated, it gives CASSLSASDNEQFF.

This chain joins TRBV20-1 and TRBJ1-2; 8 bases match TRBD1. The germline V gene has CDR1 DFQATT and CDR2 SNEGSKA (reference sequence). The V gene end was trimmed by 4 bases and the J gene end by 5 bases; junction bases not matched to a gene: 9. The CDR3 covers 14 residues. The CDR3 region has the DNA TGCAGTGCTACTCCGGGACAGGCGACTTATGGCTACACCTTC. It codes for CSATPGQATYGYTF.

This clonotype has only a few counts. A much more abundant neighbour one base away suggests this may be a read error. This chain connects TRBV27 to TRBJ2-5; D unclear. There are 10 residues in the CDR3. Trimming took off 7 bases at V and 1 base at J, with 1 base between the two ends. From germline, CDR1 is MNHEY and CDR2 SMNVEV (reference sequence). CDR3 amino acids: CASIQETQYF. Here the CDR3 DNA reads TGTGCCAGCATCCAAGAGACCCAGTACTTC.

V and J are TRBV6-1 and TRBJ2-6; maybe TRBD2 (6 bases). V lost 0 bases and J lost 4, with 13 bases in between. The CDR3 sequence is 17 residues long. Germline CDR1 reads MNHNS; CDR2 reads SASEGT. In DNA form, the CDR3 reads TGTGCCAGCAGTGAAGCCCACGGAGGGTCCGGGGCCAACGTCCTGACTTTC. This sequence encodes CASSEAHGGSGANVLTF.